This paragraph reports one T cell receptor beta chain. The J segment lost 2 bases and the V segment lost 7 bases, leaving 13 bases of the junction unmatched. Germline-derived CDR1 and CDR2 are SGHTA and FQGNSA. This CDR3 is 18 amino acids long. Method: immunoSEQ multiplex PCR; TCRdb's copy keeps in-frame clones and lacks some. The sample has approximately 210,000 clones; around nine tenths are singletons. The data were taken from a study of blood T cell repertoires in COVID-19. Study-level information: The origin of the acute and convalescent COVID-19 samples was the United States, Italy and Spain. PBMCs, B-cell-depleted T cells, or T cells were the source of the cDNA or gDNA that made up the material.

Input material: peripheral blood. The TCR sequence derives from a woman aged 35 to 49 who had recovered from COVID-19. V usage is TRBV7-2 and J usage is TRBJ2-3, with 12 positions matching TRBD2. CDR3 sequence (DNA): TGTGCCAGCACCGAGCCCTGGGGGACTAGCGGGCTCACAGATACGCAGTATTTT. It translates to CASTEPWGTSGLTDTQYF. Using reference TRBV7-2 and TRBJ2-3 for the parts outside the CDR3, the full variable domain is GAGVSQSPSNKVTEKGKDVELRCDPISGHTALYWYRQSLGQGLEFLIYFQGNSAPDKSGLPSDRFSAERTGGSVSTLTIQRTQQEDSAVYLCASTEPWGTSGLTDTQYFGPGTRLTVL.